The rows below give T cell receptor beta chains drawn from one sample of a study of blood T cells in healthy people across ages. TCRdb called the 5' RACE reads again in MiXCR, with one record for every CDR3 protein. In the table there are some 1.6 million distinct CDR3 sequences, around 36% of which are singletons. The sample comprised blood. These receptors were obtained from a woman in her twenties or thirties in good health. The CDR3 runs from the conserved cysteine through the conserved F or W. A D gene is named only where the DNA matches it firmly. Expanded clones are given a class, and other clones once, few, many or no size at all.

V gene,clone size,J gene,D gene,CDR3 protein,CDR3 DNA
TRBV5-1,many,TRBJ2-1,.,CATASLGEQFF,TGCGCCACCGCGTCACTGGGTGAGCAGTTCTTC
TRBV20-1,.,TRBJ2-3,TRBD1,CSARDRATDTQYF,TGCAGTGCACGGGACAGGGCCACAGATACGCAGTATTTT
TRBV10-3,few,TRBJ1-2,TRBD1,CATQGDGANYGYTF,TGTGCCACCCAGGGGGACGGGGCTAACTATGGCTACACCTTC
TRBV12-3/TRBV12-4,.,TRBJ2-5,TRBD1,CASSLGGTEQETQYF,TGTGCCAGCAGTTTAGGGGGGACAGAACAAGAGACCCAGTACTTC
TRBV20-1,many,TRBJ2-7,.,CSAGSGTSYEQYF,TGCAGTGCTGGAAGCGGTACCTCCTACGAGCAGTACTTC
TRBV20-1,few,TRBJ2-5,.,CSARGSRWATQYF,TGCAGTGCTAGAGGTTCGCGGTGGGCGACCCAGTACTTC
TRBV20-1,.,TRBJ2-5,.,CSAIPGPQETQYF,TGCAGTGCTATCCCGGGACCCCAAGAGACCCAGTACTTC
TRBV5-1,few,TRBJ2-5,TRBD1,CASSCPSTGNQETQYF,TGCGCCAGCAGCTGCCCGTCGACAGGGAACCAAGAGACCCAGTACTTC
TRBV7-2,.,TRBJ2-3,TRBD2,CASSLRWSGRTTSSDTQYF,TGTGCCAGCAGCTTAAGGTGGAGCGGGAGGACCACCTCGTCAGATACGCAGTATTTT
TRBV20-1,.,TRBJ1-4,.,CSAGGGESNEKLFF,TGCAGTGCTGGGGGCGGAGAAAGTAATGAAAAACTGTTTTTT
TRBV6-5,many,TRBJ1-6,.,CASSQGPLRSPLHF,TGTGCCAGCAGTCAAGGACCCCTTAGGTCACCCCTCCACTTT
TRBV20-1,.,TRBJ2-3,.,CSAPHLSRTDTQYF,TGCAGTGCTCCGCACTTGAGTCGCACAGATACGCAGTATTTT
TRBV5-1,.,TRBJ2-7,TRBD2,CASSLSTSGTYNEQYF,TGCGCCAGCAGCTTGTCTACTAGCGGGACCTACAATGAGCAGTACTTC
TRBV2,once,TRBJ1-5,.,CASSEGRFGNQPQHF,TGTGCCAGCAGTGAAGGCAGGTTCGGCAATCAGCCCCAGCATTTT
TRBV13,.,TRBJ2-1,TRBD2,CASSLGLAGVSMETQFF,TGTGCCAGCAGCTTAGGCCTAGCGGGAGTATCTATGGAGACCCAGTTCTTC
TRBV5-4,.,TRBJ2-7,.,CASSSETRPYEQYF,TGTGCCAGCAGCTCGGAGACGAGACCCTACGAGCAGTACTTC
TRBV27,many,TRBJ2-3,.,CASSLTTKSTDTQYF,TGTGCCAGCAGCTTAACAACAAAGAGCACAGATACGCAGTATTTT
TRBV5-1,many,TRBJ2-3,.,CASSWSNKDTQYF,TGCGCCAGCAGCTGGAGTAATAAGGATACGCAGTATTTT
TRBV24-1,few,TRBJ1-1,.,CATSGQHTTEAFF,TGTGCCACCAGTGGGCAGCACACCACTGAAGCTTTCTTT
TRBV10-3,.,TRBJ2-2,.,CAIRQANTGELFF,TGTGCCATCAGGCAGGCGAACACCGGGGAGCTGTTTTTT
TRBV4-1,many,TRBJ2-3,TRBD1,CASSQGQGKDTQYF,TGCGCCAGCAGCCAGGGACAGGGGAAAGATACGCAGTATTTT
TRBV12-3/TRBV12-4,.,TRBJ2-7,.,CASSLLGPPYEQYF,TGTGCCAGCAGTTTATTGGGTCCTCCCTACGAGCAGTACTTC
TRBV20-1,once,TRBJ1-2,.,CSARINYDYTF,TGCAGTGCTAGAATTAACTATGACTACACCTTC
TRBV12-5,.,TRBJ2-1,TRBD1,CASGRVGGQGKGYDNEQFF,TGTGCTAGTGGTCGGGTAGGTGGACAGGGGAAGGGGTACGACAATGAGCAGTTCTTC
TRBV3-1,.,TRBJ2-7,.,CASSPRGGGHVYEQYF,TGTGCCAGCAGCCCCCGGGGAGGGGGGCACGTCTACGAGCAGTACTTC
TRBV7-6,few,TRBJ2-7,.,CASSLGHLNYEQYF,TGTGCCAGCAGCTTGGGACACCTCAACTACGAGCAGTACTTC
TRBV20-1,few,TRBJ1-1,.,CRGPQQNTEAFF,TGCAGAGGACCACAGCAAAACACTGAAGCTTTCTTT
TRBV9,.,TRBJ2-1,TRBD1,CASSVGQGRDEQFF,TGTGCCAGCAGCGTGGGACAGGGGAGGGATGAGCAGTTCTTC
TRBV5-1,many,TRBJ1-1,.,CASSIGNTEAFF,TGCGCCAGCAGTATTGGTAACACTGAAGCTTTCTTT
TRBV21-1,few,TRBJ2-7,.,CASSIIAQGLAGVSEQYF,TGTGCCAGCAGCATCATTGCCCAGGGACTAGCGGGAGTATCCGAGCAGTACTTC
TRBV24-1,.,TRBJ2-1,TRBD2,CATSDTSGSLGNEQFF,TGTGCCACCAGTGATACTAGCGGGAGCCTTGGCAATGAGCAGTTCTTC
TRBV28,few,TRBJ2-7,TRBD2,CASSGGAALFPYEQYF,TGTGCCAGCAGCGGGGGGGCGGCGCTTTTCCCCTACGAGCAGTACTTC
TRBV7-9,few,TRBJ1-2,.,CASSLGTVEYGYTF,TGTGCCAGCAGCTTAGGCACAGTCGAATATGGCTACACCTTC
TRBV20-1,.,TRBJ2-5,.,CGAERDQQETQYF,TGCGGTGCGGAAAGGGACCAACAAGAGACCCAGTACTTC
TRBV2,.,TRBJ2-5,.,CASTWGRDTQYF,TGTGCCAGCACTTGGGGAAGGGACACCCAGTACTTC
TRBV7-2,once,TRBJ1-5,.,CASSFKRVSNQPQHF,TGTGCCAGCAGCTTTAAGAGGGTTAGCAATCAGCCCCAGCATTTT
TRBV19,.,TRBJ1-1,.,CASSNYGGRTEAFF,TGTGCCAGTAGTAATTACGGGGGGCGAACTGAAGCTTTCTTT
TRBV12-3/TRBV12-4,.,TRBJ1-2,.,CASSQGRANYDYTF,TGTGCCAGCAGTCAAGGACGGGCTAACTATGACTACACCTTC
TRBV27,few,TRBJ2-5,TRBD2,CASSPGLAYRNQETQYF,TGTGCCAGCAGCCCGGGACTAGCCTACCGAAACCAAGAGACCCAGTACTTC
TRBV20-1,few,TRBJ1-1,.,CSAREYRVGAFF,TGCAGTGCTAGAGAATACAGGGTTGGGGCTTTCTTT
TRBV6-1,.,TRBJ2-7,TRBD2,CASSTAGGPEQYF,TGTGCCAGCAGTACAGCGGGAGGGCCCGAGCAGTACTTC
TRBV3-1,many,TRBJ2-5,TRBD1,CASSQGSGPGGTQYF,TGTGCCAGCAGCCAAGGTTCAGGGCCAGGGGGGACCCAGTACTTC
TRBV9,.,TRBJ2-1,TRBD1,CAGSGAGGASYNEQFF,TGTGCCGGCAGCGGCGCAGGGGGCGCCTCCTACAATGAGCAGTTCTTC
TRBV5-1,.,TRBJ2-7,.,CASSQTRYYEQYF,TGCGCCAGCAGCCAGACTAGATACTACGAGCAGTACTTC
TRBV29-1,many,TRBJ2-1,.,CSHNEQFF,TGCAGCCACAATGAGCAGTTCTTC
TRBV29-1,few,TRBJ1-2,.,CSVSEGGKGYTF,TGCAGCGTTTCTGAGGGCGGGAAAGGCTACACCTTC
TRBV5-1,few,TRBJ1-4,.,CASNTGTTRANEKLFF,TGCGCCAGCAACACAGGGACGACCCGGGCTAATGAAAAACTGTTTTTT
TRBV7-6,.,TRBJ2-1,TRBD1,CASSLVLGTGDNEQFF,TGTGCCAGCAGCTTAGTTCTCGGGACAGGGGACAATGAGCAGTTCTTC
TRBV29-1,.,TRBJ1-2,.,CSVVRPGANYGYTF,TGCAGCGTTGTTAGGCCAGGGGCAAACTATGGCTACACCTTC
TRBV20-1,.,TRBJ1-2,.,CSARLPDYGYTF,TGCAGTGCTAGGCTGCCAGATTATGGCTACACCTTC
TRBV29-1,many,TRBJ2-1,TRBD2,CSVEDWASGTARDEQFF,TGCAGCGTTGAAGATTGGGCTAGCGGGACGGCTAGGGATGAGCAGTTCTTC
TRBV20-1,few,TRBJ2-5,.,CSARGTAGLAQYF,TGCAGTGCTAGGGGGACGGCAGGTTTGGCCCAGTACTTC
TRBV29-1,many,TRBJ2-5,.,CSISRDTGSGTQYF,TGCAGCATTTCCCGGGACACCGGCTCGGGCACCCAGTACTTC
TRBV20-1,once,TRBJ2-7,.,CSAFNNPFPEQYF,TGCAGTGCTTTCAACAACCCCTTCCCCGAGCAGTACTTC
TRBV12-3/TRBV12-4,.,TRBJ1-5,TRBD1,CASTQRGPNQPQHF,TGTGCCAGTACCCAAAGGGGGCCGAATCAGCCCCAGCATTTT